One sample yielded the 14 T cell receptor beta chains listed below, sequenced in a study of shared clonotypes between healthy human individuals. Some clones are missing from TCRdb's copy, which holds only in-frame ones; the method was immunoSEQ multiplex PCR. The profile shows roughly 2.2 million clones, 85% to 95% of them singletons. The sequenced sample was naive CD4+ T cells from PBMCs. Subset here: CD45RA+ positively selected. These receptors were collected from a man younger than 30 in good health. Some clones in this sample may be carry-over from other donors' samples.

The V and J genes are TRBV5-1 and TRBJ2-2; D is unclear. V lost 4 bases to trimming and J lost 3 bases, with 16 bases between them. Germline V lookup: CDR1 SGHRS, CDR2 YFSETQ. The CDR3 totals 16 residues. CDR3 in amino acids: CASSQTTRPDTGELFF. The CDR3 DNA is TGCGCCAGCAGCCAAACGACCCGCCCCGACACCGGGGAGCTGTTTTTT.

The count of this clone is one. The V call is TRBV5-1, the J call TRBJ2-7; D may correspond to TRBD1 or TRBD2 (5 bases each). Trimming took 4 bases from V and 3 from J, leaving 17 bases between them. CDR3 size: 15 residues. Per germline, CDR1 SGHRS and CDR2 YFSETQ. The CDR3 loop reads CASSINRGLHYEQYF. DNA for the CDR3: TGCGCCAGCAGCATAAACCGGGGCCTCCACTACGAGCAGTACTTC. The full variable domain, completed using reference TRBV5-1 and TRBJ2-7, is KAGVTQTPRYLIKTRGQQVTLSCSPISGHRSVSWYQQTPGQGLQFLFEYFSETQRNKGNFPGRFSGRQFSNSRSEMNVSTLELGDSALYLCASSINRGLHYEQYFGPGTRLTVT.

V gene TRBV5-4 combines with J gene TRBJ2-7, with a possible D match to TRBD2 (6 bases). This CDR3 contains 14 residues. Germline lookup yields CDR1 SGHNT and CDR2 YYREEE (reference sequence). Trimming cost V 4 bases and J 3 bases, with 14 bases left between them. The CDR3 coding sequence is TGTGCCAGCAGCAGGCCGGGACTTAACTACGAGCAGTACTTC. Its protein product is CASSRPGLNYEQYF.

This clone was recorded once. The V and J genes are TRBV7-9 and TRBJ2-2, with 7 bases fitting TRBD1. The CDR3 is made up of 17 amino acids. Per germline, CDR1 SEHNR and CDR2 FQNEAQ (reference sequence). Germline trimming cut 5 bases from V and 2 bases from J; bases unmatched to any gene: 11. The CDR3 bases are TGTGCCAGCAGCCCATATCCGGGACAGCATAACACCGGGGAGCTGTTTTTT. Protein sequence: CASSPYPGQHNTGELFF.

This chain joins TRBV5-1 and TRBJ1-3; D not resolved. V was pared by 0 bases and J by 7 bases, with 8 bases between. Germline lookup yields CDR1 SGHRS and CDR2 YFSETQ. CDR3 size: 13 residues. The CDR3 bases are TGCGCCAGCAGCTTGGGGCTAGCGAACACCATATATTTT. Encoded protein: CASSLGLANTIYF.

The CDR3, as DNA: TGTGCCAGCAGCCCATGGTCAGTAGGCTCCTACAATGAGCAGTTCTTC. Translated, it gives CASSPWSVGSYNEQFF. The chain couples TRBV11-3 to TRBJ2-1; D gene unclear. V was trimmed by 5 bases and J by 0 bases, leaving 14 bases between them. The germline CDR1 and CDR2 sequences are SGHNT and YENEEA. CDR3 length: 16 residues.

The chain recombines TRBV19 with TRBJ1-1, with D tentatively TRBD1 (5 bases). Germline V gene data show CDR1 as LNHDA and CDR2 as SQIVND (reference sequence). The CDR3 loop spans 14 amino acids. Trimming left V 5 bases short and J 10 bases short, with 20 bases between. CDR3 protein: CASSPGTGDRRAFF. Here the CDR3 DNA reads TGTGCCAGTAGTCCGGGGACGGGGGACCGGAGAGCTTTCTTT.

The chain has TRBV2 and TRBJ2-7, with D tentatively TRBD1 or TRBD2 (5 bases each). Trimming removed 2 bases at V and 3 bases at J, with 17 bases between. There are 16 residues in the CDR3. Germline CDR1 SNHLY, CDR2 FYNNEI. The CDR3, as DNA: TGTGCCAGCAGTGAAACCCCCCGGGACCTGGACTACGAGCAGTACTTC. Translating gives CASSETPRDLDYEQYF.

The chain employs TRBV5-5 and TRBJ2-7; no clear D. Germline assignment: CDR1 SGHKS and CDR2 YYEKEE (reference sequence). V was trimmed by 1 base and J by 3 bases, leaving 14 bases between them. This CDR3 comprises 15 residues. The CDR3: CASSLSKQWGYEQYF. CDR3 coding DNA: TGTGCCAGCAGCTTGTCCAAACAGTGGGGCTACGAGCAGTACTTC.

For the CDR3, the DNA is TGTGCCAGCAGTTACTCCGCCGACAATGAGCAGTTCTTC. As protein: CASSYSADNEQFF. This chain uses TRBV28 with TRBJ2-1; D unclear. Trimming took off 4 bases at V and 5 bases at J, with 9 bases between the two ends. This CDR3 spans 13 amino acids. The germline V gene has CDR1 MDHEN and CDR2 SYDVKM.

J is TRBJ2-5 and V is TRBV28; D may be TRBD2 (6 bases). In germline, CDR1 is MDHEN, CDR2 SYDVKM. V lost 5 bases and J lost 4, with 20 bases in between. The CDR3 covers 16 residues. DNA for the CDR3: TGTGCCAGCAGTCGGGCGGGGTCACGAACCCCAGAGACCCAGTACTTC. It yields the protein CASSRAGSRTPETQYF. Complete variable domain (other parts from reference TRBV28 and TRBJ2-5): DVKVTQSSRYLVKRTGEKVFLECVQDMDHENMFWYRQDPGLGLRLIYFSYDVKMKEKGDIPEGYSVSREKKERFSLILESASTNQTSMYLCASSRAGSRTPETQYFGPGTRLLVL.

The chain links TRBV6-1 to TRBJ1-2; D not resolved. The V end lost 4 bases, the J end lost 6 bases, and 12 bases lay between the germline ends. CDR3 length: 13 amino acids. The V gene's germline CDR1 is MNHNS and CDR2 SASEGT. CDR3 sequence (DNA): TGTGCCAGCAGTGTTAAGAAGGGAGATGGCTACACCTTC. Its protein product is CASSVKKGDGYTF.

The V call is TRBV5-1, the J call TRBJ2-1; 10 bases are shared with TRBD2. Trimming removed 3 bases from V and 4 bases from J; junction bases left unmatched: 4. The CDR3 runs 15 residues. The germline V gene encodes CDR1 SGHRS and CDR2 YFSETQ. CDR3 DNA: TGCGCCAGCAGCTGGGGGACTAGCGAGTACAATGAGCAGTTCTTC. Amino acids: CASSWGTSEYNEQFF.

This clone was recorded only once. The gene calls are TRBV5-8 and TRBJ1-5, with D tentatively TRBD1 (5 bases). V gave up 4 bases and J gave up 5 bases, with 22 bases separating them. CDR1 is SGHTS and CDR2 is YDEGEE in the germline V gene. The length of the CDR3 is 17 residues. CDR3 residues: CASSRRRDPGPDQPQHF. CDR3 DNA sequence: TGTGCCAGCAGCCGAAGGAGGGACCCGGGACCAGATCAGCCCCAGCATTTT.